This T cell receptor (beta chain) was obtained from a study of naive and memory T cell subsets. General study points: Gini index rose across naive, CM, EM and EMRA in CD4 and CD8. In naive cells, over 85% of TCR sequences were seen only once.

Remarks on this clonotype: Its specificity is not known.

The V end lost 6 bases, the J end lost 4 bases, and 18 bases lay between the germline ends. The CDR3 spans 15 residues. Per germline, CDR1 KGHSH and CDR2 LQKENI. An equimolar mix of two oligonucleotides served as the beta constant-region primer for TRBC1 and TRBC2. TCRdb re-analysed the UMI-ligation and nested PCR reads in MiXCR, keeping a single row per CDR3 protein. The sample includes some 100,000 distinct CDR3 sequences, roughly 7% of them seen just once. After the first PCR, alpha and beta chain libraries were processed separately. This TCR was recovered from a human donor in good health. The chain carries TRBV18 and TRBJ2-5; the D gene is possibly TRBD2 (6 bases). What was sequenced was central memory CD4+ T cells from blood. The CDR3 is CASSHDGSSRETQYF. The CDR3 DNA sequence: TGTGCCAGCTCCCACGACGGGAGCTCTCGAGAGACCCAGTACTTC.